This entry lists 27 T cell receptor beta chains sequenced from one sample in a study of T cells in women clearing cervical HPV infection (dated by TCRdb to about 2018). Library preparation was by the immunoSEQ multiplex PCR assay. Here the immuneACCESS table is served through TCRdb, limited to in-frame sequences with V and J called. Missing clones are a known gap in these copies; in checked studies unresolved V genes cover under half, and the rest lacks a known reason. This specimen's table enumerates some 11,000 clones. Together, the top ten hold 20% to 25% of the sample. Material for sequencing was blood buffy coat. The source of these receptors is a woman aged 18 to 75 with a cervical HPV16 infection that either progressed to CIN3+ or cleared (not recorded which).

Comments on this clone: With the read ending 3 residues before the CDR3 end, the germline J gene is used to fill in that end. The chain combines TRBV2 with TRBJ1-1, with D possibly being TRBD1 (5 bases). The ends were cut back, 7 bases at V and 6 bases at J, with 21 bases in the middle. CDR3 length equals 15 residues. Germline CDR1 and CDR2: SNHLY and FYNNEI. CDR3 residues: CASTPRGSKEAEAFF. The covered CDR3 bases are TGTGCCAGCACCCCCCGGGGGTCCAAAGAAGCTGAA.

Remarks on this clone: The CDR3 extends 3 residues past the end of the read, so its final part is completed from the germline J gene. This chain connects TRBV28 to TRBJ2-1, with no clear D. The germline gives CDR1 MDHEN, CDR2 SYDVKM. The V gene lost 5 bases and the J gene lost 6 bases, with 20 bases spanning the gap. The length of the CDR3 is 16 residues. CDR3 sequence reads: CASSEPTAGSFNEQFF. The CDR3 bases that were read are TGTGCCAGCAGTGAGCCGACCGCAGGTTCTTTCAATGAG.

Remarks on this clone: The observed sequence ends 3 residues before the CDR3 terminus, with the missing tail filled in from the germline J gene. The gene calls are TRBV19 and TRBJ1-5, with a tentative D call TRBD1 (5 bases). The CDR3 spans 13 residues. Germline CDR1 and CDR2: LNHDA and SQIVND (reference sequence). V was pared by 4 bases and J by 6 bases, with 10 bases between. The CDR3 here is CASSTGLSQPQHF. CDR3 bases read: TGTGCCAGTAGTACAGGGTTAAGTCAGCCC. Supplemented by reference TRBV19 and TRBJ1-5, the full variable domain reads DGGITQSPKYLFRKEGQNVTLSCEQNLNHDAMYWYRQDPGQGLRLIYYSQIVNDFQKGDIAEGYSVSREKKESFPLTVTSAQKNPTAFYLCASSTGLSQPQHFGDGTRLSIL.

Of note for this clone: The read ends 3 residues shy of where the CDR3 ends; the end is completed using the germline J gene. This rearrangement joins TRBV2 to TRBJ1-1; D remains ambiguous. Looked up from germline, CDR1 is SNHLY and CDR2 is FYNNEI. This CDR3 contains 11 residues. CDR3 DNA, as far as it was read: TGTGCCAGCAGTGCGGGGTTTGGA. Its translation is CASSAGFG. The full CDR3 sequence reads CASSAGFGAFF.

Comment on this clone: The missing CDR3 end, 3 residues past where the read stops, is filled in from the germline J gene. The gene calls are TRBV5-1 and TRBJ2-5, with TRBD2 identical over 14 bases. Trimming took 4 bases from V and 4 from J; bases not matched to a gene: 3. This CDR3 is 15 amino acids long. The germline V gene has CDR1 SGHRS and CDR2 YFSETQ. The chain's CDR3 is CASSRTSGGRETQYF. CDR3 bases read: TGCGCCAGCAGCCGGACTAGCGGGGGGAGAGAGACC. Full variable domain (missing parts from reference TRBV5-1 and TRBJ2-5): KAGVTQTPRYLIKTRGQQVTLSCSPISGHRSVSWYQQTPGQGLQFLFEYFSETQRNKGNFPGRFSGRQFSNSRSEMNVSTLELGDSALYLCASSRTSGGRETQYFGPGTRLLVL.

In the case of this clone: The read ends 3 residues before the CDR3 terminus; that terminus is restored from the germline J gene. The chain uses TRBV5-3 and TRBJ1-2; perhaps TRBD1 as D (6 bases). TRBV5-3 has ORF status, its function being uncertain. Deletions cut 0 bases from V and 6 bases from J, with 9 bases between. CDR3 length equals 13 residues. CDR3 bases read: TGTGCCAGAAGCTTGGGCAGGGGAGATGGC. Amino acids: CARSLGRGDG. The CDR3 in full is CARSLGRGDGYTF.

CDR3 in amino acids: CSARVGVPRERSPLHF. Incomplete CDR3 DNA: TGCAGTGCTAGAGTTGGCGTTCCTAGGGAGCGGAGCCCC. The rearrangement uses TRBV20-1 and TRBJ1-6, with no clear D. The missing CDR3 end, 3 residues past where the read stops, is filled in from the germline J gene. CDR1 and CDR2 (germline): DFQATT, SNEGSKA (reference sequence). The CDR3 contains 16 residues.

Note on this clone: The read terminates 3 residues before the CDR3 end, so the remaining end is supplied by the germline J gene. The genes are TRBV5-6 and TRBJ1-2; no definite D call. CDR1 is SGHDT, CDR2 YYEEEE, per germline. The CDR3 totals 14 residues. Trimming pared 5 bases from V and 4 bases from J, leaving 15 bases between. The sequenced part of the CDR3 DNA is TGTGCCAGCAGACGGGGAGCCGTGGGCTATGGC. Its protein is CASRRGAVGYG. The CDR3, in full, reads CASRRGAVGYGYTF. The complete variable domain, with remaining parts taken from reference TRBV5-6 and TRBJ1-2, reads DAGVTQSPTHLIKTRGQQVTLRCSPKSGHDTVSWYQQALGQGPQFIFQYYEEEERQRGNFPDRFSGHQFPNYSSELNVNALLLGDSALYLCASRRGAVGYGYTFGSGTRLTVV.

As concerns this clone: Sequencing ends 3 residues short of the CDR3 end; the germline J gene provides the rest. The chain uses TRBV29-1 and TRBJ2-3, with D uncertain. The germline CDR1 and CDR2 sequences are SQVTM and ANQGSEA. The CDR3 sequence is 15 residues long. The V end lost 0 bases, the J end lost 6 bases, and 16 bases lay between the germline ends. This CDR3 is CSVEDLTLNRDTQYF. The DNA read from the CDR3 is TGCAGCGTTGAAGATCTGACTTTAAATCGGGATACG.

Judged by frequency, this clone is medium-sized. Read data end 3 residues before the CDR3 end; the end is taken from the germline J gene. V usage is TRBV7-9 and J usage is TRBJ1-2; D is unclear. Germline V lookup: CDR1 SEHNR, CDR2 FQNEAQ (reference sequence). Deletions cut 0 bases from V and 7 bases from J, with 12 bases between. The CDR3 sequence is 14 residues long. CDR3 bases read: TGTGCCAGCAGCTTAGCTCGGGGTGGGGTTGGC. Protein sequence: CASSLARGGVG. The CDR3 in full is CASSLARGGVGYTF.

Worth noting for this clone: The read ends 3 residues early relative to the CDR3; the germline J gene fills the gap. The chain combines TRBV19 with TRBJ2-4; D not certain. Germline V CDR1 and CDR2: LNHDA, SQIVND (reference sequence). The CDR3 is 15 amino acids. CDR3 sequence: CASRVTLTSNYGQYF. The CDR3 DNA, read in part, is TGTGCCAGCCGAGTGACTTTAACTTCGAACTATGGT.

About this clone itself: Read data end 3 residues before the CDR3 end; the end is taken from the germline J gene. V gene TRBV5-1 combines with J gene TRBJ1-1, with TRBD1 as a possible D gene (6 bases). CDR1 is SGHRS and CDR2 is YFSETQ in the germline V gene. This CDR3 is built from 14 residues. V lost 4 bases and J lost 1, with 11 bases in between. CDR3 amino acids: CASSLQGGNTEAFF. CDR3 bases read: TGCGCCAGCAGCCTACAGGGAGGGAACACTGAA.

A word on this clone: The read finishes 3 residues shy of the CDR3 end, and the germline J gene is used to complete it. The gene calls are TRBV11-2 and TRBJ2-1; 8 bases agree with TRBD2. The CDR3 is 14 residues long. V shed 7 bases, J shed 3 bases, and the junction held 5 bases outside the gene matches. Germline CDR1 and CDR2: SGHAT and FQNNGV. The CDR3 DNA, read in part, is TGTGCCAGCAATGGCGGGGGGAGCTACAATGAG. This gives the protein CASNGGGSYNE. The full-length CDR3 reads as CASNGGGSYNEQFF.

Comment on this clone: The read stops 3 residues short of the end of the CDR3; the missing end is completed from the germline J gene. The same CDR3 also results from other DNA sequences found in this sample. The genes are TRBV20-1 and TRBJ2-3, with D perhaps matching TRBD1 (6 bases). The germline V gene encodes CDR1 DFQATT and CDR2 SNEGSKA (reference sequence). The CDR3 length is 14 residues. V was clipped by 0 bases and J by 4 bases, with 11 bases between them. The DNA read from the CDR3 is TGCAGTGCTAGAGATAGGGGGTTCGCAGATACG. Translated: CSARDRGFADT. The whole CDR3 protein is CSARDRGFADTQYF.

Details on this clone: The sequenced fragment ends 3 residues before the CDR3 boundary, so the rest is inferred from the germline J gene. This chain joins TRBV2 and TRBJ1-1; a weak D match, TRBD1 (5 bases). Germline assignment: CDR1 SNHLY and CDR2 FYNNEI. The CDR3 is 13 amino acids. The germline V and J ends were trimmed by 9 bases and 5 bases, with 16 bases remaining between them. Partial CDR3 DNA: TGTGCCAGACGCGGACAATTGGGGACTGAA. Translated: CARRGQLGTE. The whole CDR3 sequence reads CARRGQLGTEAFF.

As to this clone: The read stops 3 residues short of the end of the CDR3; the missing end is completed from the germline J gene. The gene calls are TRBV20-1 and TRBJ1-2, with D perhaps TRBD1 (5 bases). CDR3 length: 13 residues. V lost 3 bases and J 3 bases, leaving 11 bases between the germline ends. Germline-derived CDR1 and CDR2 are DFQATT and SNEGSKA (reference sequence). The sequenced part of the CDR3 DNA is TGCAGTGCTAGGCAGGGTTCGGACTATGGC. This translates into CSARQGSDYG. The full CDR3 protein is CSARQGSDYGYTF.

In regard to this clone: The read finishes 3 residues shy of the CDR3 end, and the germline J gene is used to complete it. The rearrangement links TRBV5-5 to TRBJ2-1, with D possibly TRBD2 on 5 matching bases. Germline loops: CDR1 SGHKS, CDR2 YYEKEE (reference sequence). This CDR3 region has 14 residues. The ends were cut back, 6 bases at V and 2 bases at J, with 12 bases in the middle. The DNA read from the CDR3 is TGTGCCAGCAAGGTAGCGATTACCTACAATGAG. Its translation: CASKVAITYNE. The whole CDR3 protein reads CASKVAITYNEQFF.

Regarding this clone: The CDR3 end falls 3 residues outside the read, so it is completed with the germline J gene. The gene calls are TRBV12-5 and TRBJ1-6, with D possibly matching TRBD1 (6 bases). This CDR3 is built from 14 residues. CDR1 is LGHNT and CDR2 is FRNRAP in the germline V gene. Trimming left V 5 bases short and J 8 bases short, with 13 bases between. The CDR3 region is CASGAGTPYSPLHF. The part of the CDR3 DNA that was read is TGTGCTAGTGGTGCTGGGACACCTTATTCACCC.

A remark on this clone: Read sequence stops 3 residues before the CDR3 end, and the germline J gene provides the missing end. V gene TRBV12-3 or TRBV12-4 combines with J gene TRBJ1-1, with D possibly TRBD1 on 5 matching bases. The CDR3 runs to 13 residues. V lost 5 bases, J lost 4 bases, and 11 bases lay in between. The covered CDR3 bases are TGTGCCAGCAGTCCCAGGGTTGGCACTGAA. Amino acids: CASSPRVGTE. The CDR3 in its entirety is CASSPRVGTEAFF.

As concerns this clone: The missing CDR3 end, 3 residues past where the read stops, is filled in from the germline J gene. The chain combines TRBV4-2 with TRBJ1-2; perhaps TRBD1 as D (5 bases). V lost 1 base and J 5 bases, leaving 14 bases between the germline ends. Looked up from germline, CDR1 is LGHNA and CDR2 is YNFKEQ. This CDR3 spans 15 amino acids. CDR3 amino acids: CASSQGRGGNYGYTF. The CDR3 bases that were read are TGTGCCAGCAGCCAAGGGCGGGGGGGGAATTATGGC.

Of note for this clone: The read stops 3 residues short of the end of the CDR3; the missing end is completed from the germline J gene. V usage is TRBV4-1 and J usage is TRBJ2-4, with TRBD2 matching over 8 bases. V was pared by 5 bases and J by 8 bases, with 8 bases of the junction left unmatched. CDR3 size: 14 residues. The V gene's germline CDR1 is MGHRA and CDR2 YSYEKL. The covered CDR3 bases are TGCGCCAGCAGCTTCGGGGGGGGCCGGGACATT. Encoded protein: CASSFGGGRDI. In full, the CDR3 reads CASSFGGGRDIQYF.

The covered CDR3 bases are TGTGCCTGCCACGGGGGGGGGTCCTACGAG. It translates to CACHGGGSYE. Given in full, the CDR3 is CACHGGGSYEQYF. The rearrangement joins TRBV30 to TRBJ2-7; TRBD2 matches at 8 bases. Sequencing ends 3 residues short of the CDR3 end; the germline J gene provides the rest. V was clipped by 6 bases and J by 1 base; unmatched bases: 5. Germline V gene lookup returns CDR1 GTSNPN and CDR2 SVGIG (reference sequence). This CDR3 contains 13 residues.

For this clone: The sequenced fragment ends 3 residues before the CDR3 boundary, so the rest is inferred from the germline J gene. This chain connects TRBV19 to TRBJ2-5; 10 bases align to TRBD1. This CDR3 contains 17 residues. Germline loops: CDR1 LNHDA, CDR2 SQIVND (reference sequence). V gave up 6 bases and J gave up 0 bases; unmatched junction bases: 10. CDR3 region: CASRGDTGTGDQETQYF. CDR3 DNA (partial): TGTGCCAGTAGGGGAGATACCGGGACAGGGGACCAAGAGACC.

Regarding this clone: The missing CDR3 end, 3 residues past where the read stops, is filled in from the germline J gene. The chain has TRBV20-1 and TRBJ1-1, with a weak D call TRBD1 (5 bases). CDR1 and CDR2 (germline): DFQATT, SNEGSKA (reference sequence). The CDR3 has 11 amino acids. The CDR3 bases that were read are TGCAGTGCTAGAGAGGGGCTGCGG. Translating it yields CSAREGLR. The full-length CDR3 reads as CSAREGLRAFF.

With regard to this clone: The CDR3 end lies 3 residues beyond the end of the read and is filled in from the germline J gene. The chain carries TRBV5-8 and TRBJ1-2; 7 nucleotides agree with TRBD1. In germline, CDR1 is SGHTS, CDR2 YDEGEE. The CDR3 runs to 15 residues. The sequenced part of the CDR3 DNA is TGTGCCAGCAAGTTGAAAACAGGGGCATCTCGCGGC. It yields the protein CASKLKTGASRG. The whole CDR3 is CASKLKTGASRGYTF.

Measured by frequency, this clone is medium-sized. With the read ending 3 residues before the CDR3 end, the germline J gene is used to fill in that end. This chain joins TRBV18 and TRBJ2-3; 11 bases agree with TRBD2. The CDR3 spans 14 residues. Trimming took 2 bases from V and 5 from J; bases not matched to a gene: 0. Germline V CDR1 and CDR2: KGHSH, LQKENI. The CDR3 sequence is CASSPGTSGDTQYF. CDR3 DNA, as far as it was read: TGTGCCAGCTCACCAGGGACTAGCGGAGATACG.

With respect to this clone: The CDR3 is cut off 3 residues early in the read; its end comes from the germline J gene. The rearrangement joins TRBV28 to TRBJ2-7; a weak D match, TRBD1 (5 bases). CDR1 and CDR2 from the germline V gene are MDHEN and SYDVKM. The CDR3 consists of 12 residues. The germline V and J ends were trimmed by 6 bases and 2 bases, with 8 bases remaining between them. CDR3 in amino acids: CASRGRPYEQYF. The CDR3 DNA, read in part, is TGTGCCAGCAGGGGGCGCCCCTACGAG.